Listed below are T cell receptor beta chains from one sample, sequenced in a study of PD-1 blockade in classical Hodgkin lymphoma. Only in-frame clones appear in the TCRdb table, and some are missing; sequencing was by immunoSEQ multiplex PCR. The sample shows 10,000 or so clones, 65% to 85% of them seen only once. This sample comprised CD4+ T cells from blood, obtained before the fourth cycle of nivolumab. These receptors all stem from a human donor with classical Hodgkin lymphoma. Both conserved end residues are part of each CDR3. Each record gives: J gene, V gene, D gene, clone size, CDR3 DNA, CDR3 protein. The D gene is left open where the match is weak. A row's size may be missing; if present it is once, few, many or a size class.

TRBJ1-5 | TRBV27 | TRBD1 | - | TGTGCCAGCAGTTTACCGGGACAGACTGATTCTAGCAATCAGCCCCAGCATTTT | CASSLPGQTDSSNQPQHF
TRBJ2-1 | TRBV7-9 | - | - | TGTGCCAGCGGAGAGGGGAGGAATGAGCAGTTCTTC | CASGEGRNEQFF
TRBJ1-2 | TRBV11-2 | TRBD1 | - | TGTGCCAGCACCCGAGGCACCTGGGACAGTCCTAACTATGGCTACACCTTC | CASTRGTWDSPNYGYTF
TRBJ2-7 | TRBV11-2 | - | - | TGTGCCAGCAGGTCAGCGGTCGAGCAGTACTTC | CASRSAVEQYF
TRBJ1-4 | TRBV4-3 | - | - | TGCGCCAGCAGCCAAGAAGTGGGCGGAAAACTGTTTTTT | CASSQEVGGKLFF
TRBJ2-4 | TRBV7-2 | TRBD2 | once | TGTGCCAGCAGCTTAGTGGTTAGCGGGAGCTACACCAAAAACATTCAGTACTTC | CASSLVVSGSYTKNIQYF
TRBJ2-5 | TRBV21-1 | - | - | TGTGCCAGCAGCTTATATCAAAGGCAGGGAGTGGGAGAGACCCAGTACTTC | CASSLYQRQGVGETQYF
TRBJ2-7 | TRBV6-5 | - | once | TGTGCCAGCAAGAGCGTCGCGGGAAGCTCCTACGAGCAGTACTTC | CASKSVAGSSYEQYF
TRBJ1-2 | TRBV15 | - | - | TGTGCCACCAGCAGAGAACCCGTAACCCCCGGGTACACCTTC | CATSREPVTPGYTF
TRBJ1-5 | TRBV30 | - | - | TGTGCCTGGAGTGTAATCTTGACGACTGGGTCCCACAATCAGCCCCAGCATTTT | CAWSVILTTGSHNQPQHF
TRBJ1-6 | TRBV9 | - | - | TGTGCCAGCAGCGTAGACGGGAGGGATAATTCACCCCTCCACTTT | CASSVDGRDNSPLHF
TRBJ2-4 | TRBV15 | - | - | TGTGCCACCAGCACAACCGGGACGAAACTAGCCAAAAACATTCAGTACTTC | CATSTTGTKLAKNIQYF
TRBJ2-5 | TRBV6-6 | TRBD2 | - | TGTGCCAGCAGAGTAGCGGGAAGAGAGACCCAGTACTTC | CASRVAGRETQYF
TRBJ2-2 | TRBV2 | - | - | TGTGCCAGCAGGATGGACAGACTGAACACCGGGGAGCTGTTTTTT | CASRMDRLNTGELFF
TRBJ2-2 | TRBV9 | - | - | TGTGCCAGCAGCGCACAGGCGTCGGGCGGGGAGCTGTTTTTT | CASSAQASGGELFF
TRBJ2-2 | TRBV2 | - | - | TGTGCCAGCAATCCTGATGGAGCGAACACCGGGGAGCTGTTTTTT | CASNPDGANTGELFF
TRBJ2-4 | TRBV2 | TRBD1 | - | TGTGCCAGCAGTGTAGAACAGGGGGCCCTAGCCAAAAACATTCAGTACTTC | CASSVEQGALAKNIQYF
TRBJ1-4 | TRBV6-1 | - | - | TGTGCCAGCAGGTGGACACATGAAAAACTGTTTTTT | CASRWTHEKLFF
TRBJ2-3 | TRBV5-6 | - | - | TGTGCCAGCAGCTTGGAAGGGGGCACAGATACGCAGTATTTT | CASSLEGGTDTQYF
TRBJ2-7 | TRBV4-1 | - | - | TGCGCCAGCAGCCAAGAGAAGGGGATTGGCTACGAGCAGTACTTC | CASSQEKGIGYEQYF
TRBJ1-1 | TRBV18 | - | - | TGTGCCAGCTCACCACATTCCGGGGCGACTGAAGCTTTCTTT | CASSPHSGATEAFF
TRBJ1-2 | TRBV4-1 | TRBD1 | few | TGCGCCAGCAGCCAAGCGACAGGGGGCTATGGCTACACCTTC | CASSQATGGYGYTF
TRBJ1-6 | TRBV7-2 | TRBD1 | - | TGTGCCAGCAGCCCCTCGAAATGGGGACAGGGGGCTTCACCCCTCCACTTT | CASSPSKWGQGASPLHF
TRBJ2-7 | TRBV11-2 | - | - | TGTGCCAGCAGTTTGGAGCTGTCTCTTTCTCTCCACGAGCAGTACTTC | CASSLELSLSLHEQYF
TRBJ2-7 | TRBV30 | - | once | TGTGCCTGGGGGACCCTCGATGATGGCGAGCAGTACTTC | CAWGTLDDGEQYF
TRBJ2-2 | TRBV9 | - | - | TGTGCCAGCAGCGTAGGAGACCCCCCCGGGGAGCTGTTTTTT | CASSVGDPPGELFF
TRBJ2-3 | TRBV7-8 | - | - | TGTGCCAGCAGCAGCCTAGATACGCAGTATTTT | CASSSLDTQYF
TRBJ1-5 | TRBV10-3 | - | - | TGTGCCATCAGTGATCCCCATGCCGGGACACGTTATAGCAATCAGCCCCAGCATTTT | CAISDPHAGTRYSNQPQHF
TRBJ1-1 | TRBV28 | - | - | TGTGCCAGCAGTTTTAGTGAAGGGGAGGGCACTGAAGCTTTCTTT | CASSFSEGEGTEAFF